Sequencing of this T cell receptor (beta chain) was carried out in a study of cytomegalovirus exposure and HLA in healthy donors. The PCR employed 60 Vbeta primers together with 13 Jbeta primers. TCRdb's copy holds only in-frame clones and misses some; the assay was immunoSEQ multiplex PCR. The sample has about 180,000 clones; nearly 80% are singletons. The ends were cut back, 5 bases at V and 1 base at J, with 14 bases in the middle. Germline lookup yields CDR1 MDHEN and CDR2 SYDVKM. The CDR3 loop spans 15 amino acids. The chain recombines TRBV28 with TRBJ1-1; no reliable D call. The sample comprised PBMCs. This TCR came from a man in his forties in good health and CMV-seropositive. CDR3 amino acids: CASSPLVRENTEAFF. As DNA, the CDR3 is TGTGCCAGCAGTCCCCTAGTACGGGAGAACACTGAAGCTTTCTTT.